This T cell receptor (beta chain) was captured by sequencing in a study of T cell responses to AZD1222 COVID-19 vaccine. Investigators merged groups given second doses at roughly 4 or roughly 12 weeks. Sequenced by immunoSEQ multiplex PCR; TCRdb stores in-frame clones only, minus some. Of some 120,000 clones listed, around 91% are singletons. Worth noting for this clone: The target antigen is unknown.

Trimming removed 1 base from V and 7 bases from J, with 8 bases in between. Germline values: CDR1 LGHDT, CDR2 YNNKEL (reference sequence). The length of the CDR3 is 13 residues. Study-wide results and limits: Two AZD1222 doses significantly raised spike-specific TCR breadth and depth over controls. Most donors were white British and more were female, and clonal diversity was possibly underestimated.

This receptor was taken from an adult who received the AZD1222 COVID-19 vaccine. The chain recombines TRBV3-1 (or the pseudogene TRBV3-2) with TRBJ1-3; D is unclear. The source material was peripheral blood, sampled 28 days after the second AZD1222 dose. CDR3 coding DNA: TGTGCCAGCAGCCAAGGCTATTCTAACACCATATATTTT. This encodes CASSQGYSNTIYF.